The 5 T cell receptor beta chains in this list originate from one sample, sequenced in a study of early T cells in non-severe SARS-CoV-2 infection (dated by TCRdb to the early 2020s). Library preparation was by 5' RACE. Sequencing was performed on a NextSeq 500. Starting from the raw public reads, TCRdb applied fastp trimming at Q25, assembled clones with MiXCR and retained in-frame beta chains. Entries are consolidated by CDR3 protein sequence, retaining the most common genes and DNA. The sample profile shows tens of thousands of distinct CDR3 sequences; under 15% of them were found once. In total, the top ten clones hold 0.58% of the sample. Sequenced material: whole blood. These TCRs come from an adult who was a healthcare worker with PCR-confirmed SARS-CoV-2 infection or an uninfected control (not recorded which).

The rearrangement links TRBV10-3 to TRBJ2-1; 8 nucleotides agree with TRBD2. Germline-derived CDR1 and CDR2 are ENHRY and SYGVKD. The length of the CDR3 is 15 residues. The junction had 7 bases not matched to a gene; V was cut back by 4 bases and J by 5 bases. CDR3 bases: TGTGCCATCAGTGGGCTTGGCGGGGGGCACAATGAGCAGTTCTTC. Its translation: CAISGLGGGHNEQFF.

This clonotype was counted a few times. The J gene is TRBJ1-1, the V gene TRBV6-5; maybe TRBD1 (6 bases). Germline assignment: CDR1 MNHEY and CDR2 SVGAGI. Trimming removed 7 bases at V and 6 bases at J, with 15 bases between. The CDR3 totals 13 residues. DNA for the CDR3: TGTGCCAGCACCGACAGGTCGGGCGCTGAAGCTTTCTTT. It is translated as CASTDRSGAEAFF.

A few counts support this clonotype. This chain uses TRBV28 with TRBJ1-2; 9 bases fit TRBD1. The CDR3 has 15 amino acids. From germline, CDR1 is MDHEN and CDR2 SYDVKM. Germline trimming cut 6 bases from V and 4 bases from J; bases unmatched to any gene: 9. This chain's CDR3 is CASSQPGQGGYGYTF. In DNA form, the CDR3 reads TGTGCCAGCAGCCAACCGGGACAGGGAGGCTATGGCTACACCTTC.

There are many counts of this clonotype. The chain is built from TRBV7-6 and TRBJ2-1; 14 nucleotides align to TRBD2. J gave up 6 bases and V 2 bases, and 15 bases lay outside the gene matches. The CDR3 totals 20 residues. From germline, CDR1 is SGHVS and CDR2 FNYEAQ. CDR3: CASSLRSWTSGGMVGNEQFF. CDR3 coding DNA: TGTGCCAGCAGCTTACGTTCTTGGACTAGCGGGGGGATGGTGGGCAATGAGCAGTTCTTC.

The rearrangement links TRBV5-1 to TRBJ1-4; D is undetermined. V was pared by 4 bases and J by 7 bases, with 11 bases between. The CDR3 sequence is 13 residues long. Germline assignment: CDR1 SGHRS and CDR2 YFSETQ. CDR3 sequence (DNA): TGCGCCAGCAGCAAATGGGGTGGTGAAAAACTGTTTTTT. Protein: CASSKWGGEKLFF.